This TCR beta chain was identified during a study of cytomegalovirus exposure and HLA in healthy donors. Study-level findings and limits: The study assumed roughly uniform donor sequencing depth for presence/absence analyses. Overall, approximately 150 TCR beta chains were annotated as cytomegalovirus-associated. Most sequenced TCRs were rare (though some public TCRs occurred in many donors). TCR beta V- and J-gene trimming, according to a later analysis, was linked to a missense DCLRE1C variant.

PCR involved 60 Vbeta and 13 Jbeta primers. Profiled with immunoSEQ multiplex PCR; TCRdb holds only in-frame clones, not every one. The table has some 100,000 clones, 70% to 80% seen once. This clone was seen a few times. Its antigen remains unknown. This specimen includes other DNA sequences encoding the same CDR3. The germline V gene has CDR1 SGHDT and CDR2 YYEEEE. With 0 bases removed from V and 5 bases from J, the gap between germline ends came to 8 bases. CDR3 length: 13 amino acids. Material: PBMCs. The chain is built from TRBV5-6 and TRBJ1-1; D might be TRBD1 (6 bases). The sequence came from a female donor in good health and CMV-seronegative. CDR3 amino acids: CASSLVRGTEAFF. Written as DNA, the CDR3 is TGTGCCAGCAGCTTGGTCAGGGGAACTGAAGCTTTCTTT.